A selection of T cell receptor beta chains follows, all from one sample in a study of beta chain features in type 1 diabetes. Sequencing was performed with immunoSEQ multiplex PCR; in TCRdb, only in-frame clones are kept and a portion is missing. The table lists 250,000 to 300,000 clones, roughly 8% of them singletons, with under 1.3% in the top ten. Source material: central memory CD4+ T cells from blood. These TCRs come from a woman aged 18 to 35 in good health. The CDR3 runs from the conserved cysteine through the conserved F or W. D genes are given only for firm matches. Rows give clone size only sometimes, using once, few, many, or a class for an expanded clone.

>TRBJ1-2|NA|TRBV6-6|NA
TGTGCCAGCAGTGACATTGGCTACACCTTC
CASSDIGYTF
>TRBJ2-7|NA|TRBV29-1|few
TGCAGCGTTGAATTGACAGACGACGAGCAGTACTTC
CSVELTDDEQYF
>TRBJ1-6|NA|TRBV28|NA
TGTGCCAGCAGACCACATAATTCACCCCTCCACTTT
CASRPHNSPLHF
>TRBJ1-1|TRBD1|TRBV29-1|many
TGCAGCGTTACGGAACAGGGGGCGTGGACTGAAGCTTTCTTT
CSVTEQGAWTEAFF
>TRBJ1-1|NA|TRBV18|few
TGTGCCAGCTCATCCCAGGTCGGCGACACTGAAGCTTTCTTT
CASSSQVGDTEAFF
>TRBJ1-2|NA|TRBV7-9|NA
TGTGCCAGCAGCACAGACGGGGGTAACTATGGCTACACCTTC
CASSTDGGNYGYTF
>TRBJ2-5|NA|TRBV5-1|few
TGCGCCAGCAGCGGCGGCCCGGGGGAGACCCAGTACTTC
CASSGGPGETQYF
>TRBJ1-5|NA|TRBV29-1|few
TGCAGCGTGCGACCAGGGCTCAATCAGCCCCAGCATTTT
CSVRPGLNQPQHF
>TRBJ2-5|TRBD1|TRBV7-2|NA
TGTGCCAGCAGCTTAGCACAGGGGTTAGAGACCCAGTACTTC
CASSLAQGLETQYF
>TRBJ1-1|NA|TRBV15|few
TGTGCCACCAGCCCGCGCCACTTCACTAGAGAAGCTTTCTTT
CATSPRHFTREAFF
>TRBJ2-3|NA|TRBV6-5|NA
TGTGCCAGCAGTTACAAGGGGGGAGTGACAGATACGCAGTATTTT
CASSYKGGVTDTQYF
>TRBJ2-7|NA|TRBV5-4|few
TGTGCCAGCAGCTTCCGGAACTCCTACGAGCAGTACTTC
CASSFRNSYEQYF
>TRBJ2-3|TRBD2|TRBV11-2|NA
TGTGCCAGCAAGCCCTTCCGGACTAGCGGACCCTCAGATACGCAGTATTTT
CASKPFRTSGPSDTQYF
>TRBJ2-2|NA|TRBV11-3|many
TGTGCCAGCAGTTGGGTCGGGGAGCTGTTTTTT
CASSWVGELFF
>TRBJ1-5|NA|TRBV2|NA
TGTGCCAGCAGTAACGGCAGGGGCCATCAGCCCCAGCATTTT
CASSNGRGHQPQHF
>TRBJ2-5|TRBD2|TRBV2|few
TGTGCCAGCAGTGAAGTAGCGGGGGGGCCGGGTGAGACCCAGTACTTC
CASSEVAGGPGETQYF
>TRBJ2-5|NA|TRBV7-2|few
TGTGCCAGCAGTCTCGGCGGGCGGGGGCTGTCCTTGATGGAGACCCAGTACTTC
CASSLGGRGLSLMETQYF
>TRBJ2-3|TRBD2|TRBV5-4|few
TGCGCCAGCAGCCAAACTAGCGGGAGGGAGGGTACGCAGTATTTT
CASSQTSGREGTQYF
>TRBJ2-5|NA|TRBV21-1|many
TGTGCCAGCAGCATCCACAGGGGGGAGACCCAGTACTTC
CASSIHRGETQYF
>TRBJ2-1|TRBD1|TRBV11-2|few
TGTGCCAGCAGCTCGTCCGGGACAGGGGGCCTAAATGAGCAGTTCTTC
CASSSSGTGGLNEQFF
>TRBJ2-3|TRBD2|TRBV4-2|NA
TGTGCCAGCAGCCAAGCGACTAGCGGGGGCGGCACAGATACGCAGTATTTT
CASSQATSGGGTDTQYF
>TRBJ2-4|TRBD2|TRBV5-8|few
TGTGCCAGCAGCCCCTGGGCCGGGAGGGAACGGGACATTCAGTACTTC
CASSPWAGRERDIQYF
>TRBJ1-1|NA|TRBV4-3|few
TGCGCCAGCAGCCAAGATCTGGTACGCGAGTCTACTGAAGCTTTCTTT
CASSQDLVRESTEAFF
>TRBJ1-1|NA|TRBV19|NA
TGTGCCAGAACCCCGGGACGTTTGAACACTGAAGCTTTCTTT
CARTPGRLNTEAFF
>TRBJ2-1|TRBD1|TRBV7-2|NA
TGTGCCAGCAGCTTAAACTCCGGGACAGGGACAGCCAATGAGCAGTTCTTC
CASSLNSGTGTANEQFF
>TRBJ2-3|NA|TRBV29-1|few
TGCAGCGTCCGCAACATCAGGACGGTTAGGGATACGCAGTATTTT
CSVRNIRTVRDTQYF
>TRBJ2-6|NA|TRBV5-1|NA
TGCGCCAGCAGCTTGGCCGGGCAGCACTCTGGGGCCAACGTCCTGACTTTC
CASSLAGQHSGANVLTF
>TRBJ1-1|NA|TRBV4-3|few
TGCGCCAGCAGCCAAGAGGCTGGGCGTTCACCTGAAGCTTTCTTT
CASSQEAGRSPEAFF
>TRBJ1-1|NA|TRBV28|NA
TGTGCCAGCAGTTTATATAAGAGCGAAGCTTTCTTT
CASSLYKSEAFF
>TRBJ2-7|NA|TRBV19|few
TGTGCCAGTAGTTGGATGGGGGGATACGACGAGCAGTACTTC
CASSWMGGYDEQYF
>TRBJ2-1|NA|TRBV28|many
TGTGCCAGCGGGACCCTACAGTACAATGAGCAGTTCTTC
CASGTLQYNEQFF
>TRBJ1-1|NA|TRBV29-1|NA
TGCAGCGTTCGACACTCGAATGAAGCTTTCTTT
CSVRHSNEAFF
>TRBJ2-7|TRBD2|TRBV30|NA
TGTGCCTGGAGTGTGATTGGAGCGGGGTCCTACGAGCAGTACTTC
CAWSVIGAGSYEQYF
>TRBJ2-7|NA|TRBV4-3|NA
TGCGCCAGCAGCCCCAACGGGGGCTACGAGCAGTACTTC
CASSPNGGYEQYF
>TRBJ2-7|TRBD2|TRBV29-1|NA
TGCAGCGCTGGGACTAGCGGGAGTCACGAGCAGTACTTC
CSAGTSGSHEQYF
>TRBJ2-3|TRBD2|TRBV23-1|many
TGCGCCAGCAGTCAGTATATAGCGGGAGGGCCAGATACGCAGTATTTT
CASSQYIAGGPDTQYF
>TRBJ1-1|TRBD1|TRBV6-4|NA
TGTGCCAGCAGACAGGGGAATGAAGCTTTCTTT
CASRQGNEAFF
>TRBJ2-2|NA|TRBV6-6|many
TGTGCCAGCAGCCCTGAATACTCCGGGGAGCTGTTTTTT
CASSPEYSGELFF
>TRBJ2-2|TRBD1|TRBV5-1|few
TGCGCCAGCCGGAACAGGGGAAACACCGGGGAGCTGTTTTTT
CASRNRGNTGELFF
>TRBJ1-5|TRBD1|TRBV2|few
TGTGCCAGCCGCGAGCGGGACAGTAGCAATCAGCCCCAGCATTTT
CASRERDSSNQPQHF
>TRBJ2-5|NA|TRBV7-3|NA
TGTGCCAGCAGCGCAGTGCTAGAGCCCCAGTACTTC
CASSAVLEPQYF
>TRBJ1-2|NA|TRBV6-5|few
TGTGCCAGCAGCTCTCCTTCGGGGACACACGGCTACACCTTC
CASSSPSGTHGYTF
>TRBJ1-2|NA|TRBV7-2|few
TGTGCCAGCAGCCCAGGGGTACTCGGCTACACCTTC
CASSPGVLGYTF
>TRBJ2-7|TRBD1|TRBV7-8|few
TGTGCCAGCAGCCGCACCGGGACAGCGACCTACGAGCAGTACTTC
CASSRTGTATYEQYF
>TRBJ1-2|NA|TRBV30|NA
TGTGCCTGGAGTCTAACAGGGATCGAGGGCTACACCTTC
CAWSLTGIEGYTF
>TRBJ1-1|NA|TRBV4-2|NA
TGTGCCAGCAGCTTCGGGGGAGTCATGAACACTGAAGCTTTCTTT
CASSFGGVMNTEAFF
>TRBJ2-3|NA|TRBV28|NA
TGTGCCAGCAGTCCCCACAGTGGCGATACGCAGTATTTT
CASSPHSGDTQYF
>TRBJ1-2|TRBD1|TRBV29-1|NA
TGCAGCGTTGTGGGGACAGGGACTGATGGCTACACCTTC
CSVVGTGTDGYTF
>TRBJ1-3|NA|TRBV7-2|NA
TGTGCCAGCAGCTTAGTTCCTTTCTCTGGAAACACCATATATTTT
CASSLVPFSGNTIYF
>TRBJ2-4|TRBD1|TRBV7-2|few
TGTGCCAGCAGCCGTCCCGGGACAGGGCGTGTAGCCAAAAACATTCAGTACTTC
CASSRPGTGRVAKNIQYF
>TRBJ2-1|NA|TRBV7-2|many
TGTGCCAGCAGCTTAGAGTTGGCCTACAATGAGCAGTTCTTC
CASSLELAYNEQFF
>TRBJ1-1|TRBD1|TRBV10-3|NA
TGTGCCAGCAGAGCCGGACAGGGCGGGAACACTGAAGCTTTCTTT
CASRAGQGGNTEAFF
>TRBJ2-5|TRBD2|TRBV7-2|few
TGTGCCAGCAGCATGGGACTAGCGGGGGGTGGACGGGAGACCCAGTACTTC
CASSMGLAGGGRETQYF
>TRBJ2-5|NA|TRBV20-1|few
TGCAGTGCTGGTATTCAGGAGACCCAGTACTTC
CSAGIQETQYF
>TRBJ2-3|TRBD2|TRBV14|NA
TGTGCCAGCAGCCAAGTAGCGGGAGGCGGGGGCACAGATACGCAGTATTTT
CASSQVAGGGGTDTQYF
>TRBJ1-2|NA|TRBV18|many
TGTGCCAGCTCACCAGTGGAGAACTATGGCTACACCTTC
CASSPVENYGYTF
>TRBJ2-1|NA|TRBV7-3|NA
TGTGCCAGCAGCCCCGCCTGGGGTGACCCCAATGAGCAGTTCTTC
CASSPAWGDPNEQFF
>TRBJ1-4|TRBD1|TRBV4-3|NA
TGCGCCAGCAGCCAACTAGGACAGGGCGGTGAAAAACTGTTTTTT
CASSQLGQGGEKLFF